This T cell receptor beta chain was recovered during a study of blood T cells in healthy people across ages. Points from the study as a whole: Strong correlation was found linking TCR beta diversity to naive T cell percentage.

Isolating PBMCs gave at least 7 million of these cells per sample. No fewer than 6 micrograms of total RNA were isolated from every sample. V dropped 1 base and J dropped 2 bases, with 12 bases sitting between them. Germline V gene sequence: CDR1 LGHNA, CDR2 YSLEER. This CDR3 is built from 15 residues. To note about this clonotype: Antigen specificity is unknown.

Combining a sample-barcoded 5' primer with a J-beta primer mix, a second PCR ran for roughly 7 to 12 cycles. MiXCR was run by TCRdb on the 5' RACE reads, yielding one entry per CDR3 protein. The sample consists of 700,000 to 950,000 distinct CDR3 sequences, roughly 64% of them appearing once. The sample consisted of blood. The chain links TRBV4-3 to TRBJ2-7; D remains unclear. The origin of this receptor is a man between 25 and 39 years old in good health. CDR3 sequence: CASSQGVLIPYEQYF. CDR3 DNA: TGCGCCAGCAGCCAAGGGGTACTAATCCCCTACGAGCAGTACTTC.